These T cell receptor beta chains were read from a single sample in a study of cytomegalovirus exposure and HLA in healthy donors. Data came from immunoSEQ multiplex PCR; TCRdb stores just in-frame clones and leaves some out. Among about 100,000 clones, 78% were seen once, and the ten largest hold 0.76%. The sample comprised PBMCs. These receptors all stem from a woman aged 55-69 years in good health and CMV-seronegative. Both conserved end residues are part of each CDR3. A D gene is named only where the DNA matches it firmly. Clone size is not always given. Where it is, it says once, few, many or a class for expanded clones.

CDR3aa,CDR3nt,abundance,j_gene,v_gene,d_gene
CASSSKGLAGEIPYEQYF,TGTGCCAGCAGCTCCAAGGGACTAGCGGGAGAAATCCCCTACGAGCAGTACTTC,-,TRBJ2-7,TRBV27,TRBD2
CASSPGGTDTQYF,TGTGCCAGCAGCCCGGGGGGAACAGATACGCAGTATTTT,-,TRBJ2-3,TRBV27,TRBD2
CASSTTGGWKNGYTF,TGTGCCAGCAGTACCACAGGGGGCTGGAAGAATGGCTACACCTTC,-,TRBJ1-2,TRBV6-5,TRBD1
CASSWLESAPNTEAFF,TGTGCCAGCAGCTGGCTGGAGTCAGCCCCGAACACTGAAGCTTTCTTT,-,TRBJ1-1,TRBV7-8,-
CASSPRQVSTDTQYF,TGCGCCAGCAGCCCCCGACAGGTTAGCACAGATACGCAGTATTTT,-,TRBJ2-3,TRBV5-1,-
CASSLGLAGDNEQFF,TGTGCCAGCAGCTTAGGACTAGCGGGAGACAATGAGCAGTTCTTC,-,TRBJ2-1,TRBV13,TRBD2
CASSQVSRGRTDTQYF,TGCGCCAGCAGCCAAGTGTCCAGGGGGCGGACAGATACGCAGTATTTT,-,TRBJ2-3,TRBV4-1,TRBD1
CASSLGLRSNTGELFF,TGCGCCAGCAGCTTGGGGTTGCGGTCGAACACCGGGGAGCTGTTTTTT,few,TRBJ2-2,TRBV5-1,-
CASSEIGTRFREQFF,TGTGCCAGCAGTGAAATCGGGACTAGGTTTCGTGAGCAGTTCTTC,few,TRBJ2-1,TRBV2,TRBD2
CASSLGLNTEAFF,TGTGCCAGCAGCTTGGGGCTTAACACTGAAGCTTTCTTT,few,TRBJ1-1,TRBV5-6,-
CASQIWTSGMSIETQYF,TGTGCCAGCCAAATCTGGACTAGCGGGATGAGTATTGAGACCCAGTACTTC,-,TRBJ2-5,TRBV5-4,TRBD2
CASRLGSGVGEQYF,TGTGCCAGCAGACTCGGCAGCGGCGTTGGCGAGCAGTACTTC,-,TRBJ2-7,TRBV5-6,-
CASSRDFPSYEQYF,TGTGCCAGCAGTCGGGACTTCCCCTCCTACGAGCAGTACTTC,-,TRBJ2-7,TRBV6-5,-
CASSRRDRGLVFGYTF,TGCGCCAGCAGCCGACGAGACAGGGGATTAGTGTTTGGCTACACCTTC,-,TRBJ1-2,TRBV4-3,TRBD1
CASSLAADRRSLHTIYF,TGTGCCAGCAGCTTAGCGGCGGACAGGCGTTCTTTGCACACCATATATTTT,-,TRBJ1-3,TRBV7-8,TRBD1
CASSPLITGSGGNGYTF,TGTGCCAGCTCACCCCTCATAACAGGTTCAGGTGGGAATGGCTACACCTTC,few,TRBJ1-2,TRBV18,-
CASSYDSRQGSHEQYF,TGTGCCAGCAGTTACGACTCTCGGCAGGGGAGCCACGAGCAGTACTTC,-,TRBJ2-7,TRBV6-5,-
CASSQDPGGPTSTEQFF,TGCGCCAGCAGCCAAGACCCCGGGGGGCCGACTAGCACTGAGCAGTTCTTC,once,TRBJ2-1,TRBV4-3,-
CASSPRQGHEQYF,TGTGCCAGCAGTCCCCGACAGGGCCACGAGCAGTACTTC,once,TRBJ2-7,TRBV27,TRBD1
CASSQVDRGAEAFF,TGCGCCAGCAGCCAAGTTGACCGGGGTGCAGAAGCTTTCTTT,-,TRBJ1-1,TRBV4-1,-
CASSLSGLAGEEFF,TGTGCCAGCAGCTTATCCGGACTAGCGGGAGAAGAGTTCTTC,-,TRBJ2-1,TRBV7-6,TRBD2
CASSLSSGANVLTF,TGTGCCAGCAGCTTATCTTCTGGGGCCAACGTCCTGACTTTC,-,TRBJ2-6,TRBV7-9,-
CASSTLQGSGANVLTF,TGTGCCAGCAGTACCTTACAGGGATCTGGGGCCAACGTCCTGACTTTC,-,TRBJ2-6,TRBV27,-
CASSLGQGRFTNEKLFF,TGTGCCAGCAGCTTGGGACAGGGGAGGTTTACTAATGAAAAACTGTTTTTT,-,TRBJ1-4,TRBV5-6,TRBD1
CASSLVIRRVGGTDTQYF,TGTGCCAGCAGCTTAGTTATTCGGCGGGTTGGGGGCACAGATACGCAGTATTTT,-,TRBJ2-3,TRBV7-2,-
CATGIGSLGETQYF,TGTGCCACCGGGATTGGAAGTTTGGGTGAGACCCAGTACTTC,-,TRBJ2-5,TRBV25-1,-
CASSYSQGVTYGYTF,TGTGCCAGCAGTTACTCGCAGGGGGTTACCTATGGCTACACCTTC,-,TRBJ1-2,TRBV6-5,TRBD1
CASSASSGTSYEQYF,TGTGCCAGCAGCGCTTCCTCCGGGACTAGCTACGAGCAGTACTTC,-,TRBJ2-7,TRBV7-2,TRBD2
CASTPYGERQPQHF,TGTGCCAGTACCCCGTATGGGGAGCGGCAGCCCCAGCATTTT,-,TRBJ1-5,TRBV19,-
CASSLGIGGADGYTF,TGTGCCAGCAGCTTAGGGATCGGGGGGGCTGATGGCTACACCTTC,-,TRBJ1-2,TRBV7-2,-
CASSQDFTSYNEQFF,TGTGCCAGCAGCCAGGACTTTACCTCCTACAATGAGCAGTTCTTC,-,TRBJ2-1,TRBV4-2,-
CASSQVFSGSNEQYF,TGCGCCAGCAGCCAAGTTTTCAGCGGGAGTAACGAGCAGTACTTC,-,TRBJ2-7,TRBV4-1,TRBD2
CAWKGWASESYEQYF,TGTGCCTGGAAGGGGTGGGCTAGCGAGTCCTACGAGCAGTACTTC,once,TRBJ2-7,TRBV30,-
CASSLSPAYEQYF,TGTGCCAGCAGCTTATCACCCGCGTACGAGCAGTACTTC,few,TRBJ2-7,TRBV7-2,-
CASSATSTSYEQYF,TGCGCCAGCAGCGCTACTAGTACTTCCTACGAGCAGTACTTC,-,TRBJ2-7,TRBV5-1,-
CASMDQGINEQFF,TGTGCCAGCATGGACCAGGGCATCAATGAGCAGTTCTTC,-,TRBJ2-1,TRBV5-6,-
CASSIGRDYSGNTIYF,TGTGCCAGCAGCATAGGGAGGGATTACTCTGGAAACACCATATATTTT,-,TRBJ1-3,TRBV28,-
CASSLGRGVDTQYF,TGTGCCAGCAGCTTAGGTCGGGGGGTGGATACGCAGTATTTT,-,TRBJ2-3,TRBV7-2,TRBD2
CASSLGQASGNTIYF,TGTGCCAGCAGCTTAGGTCAGGCTTCTGGAAACACCATATATTTT,-,TRBJ1-3,TRBV7-2,-
CASSSGLASASGELFF,TGTGCCAGCAGCTCCGGACTAGCGTCAGCGTCCGGGGAGCTGTTTTTT,-,TRBJ2-2,TRBV5-4,TRBD2
CASSAMYGTSGDEQFF,TGTGCCAGCAGCGCTATGTACGGGACTAGCGGGGATGAGCAGTTCTTC,few,TRBJ2-1,TRBV9,TRBD2
CASSGDRNTDTQYF,TGTGCCAGCAGTGGGGACAGGAACACAGATACGCAGTATTTT,few,TRBJ2-3,TRBV2,TRBD1
CASSQRPRDRVYNEQFF,TGCGCCAGCAGCCAACGACCCCGGGACAGGGTCTACAATGAGCAGTTCTTC,-,TRBJ2-1,TRBV4-3,TRBD1
CSVMTSGSYNEQFF,TGCAGCGTTATGACTAGCGGATCCTACAATGAGCAGTTCTTC,-,TRBJ2-1,TRBV29-1,TRBD2
CASRPVERDSNEQFF,TGTGCCAGCCGCCCTGTAGAGCGGGATTCAAATGAGCAGTTCTTC,once,TRBJ2-1,TRBV6-5,TRBD2
CASSPGGRGTEAFF,TGTGCCAGCAGCCCGGGAGGCCGTGGCACTGAAGCTTTCTTT,few,TRBJ1-1,TRBV5-6,-
CASSPSEQYF,TGTGCCAGTAGTCCTAGCGAGCAGTACTTC,few,TRBJ2-7,TRBV19,-
CASASQGTRAKNIQYF,TGTGCCAGCGCCTCGCAGGGGACGAGGGCCAAAAACATTCAGTACTTC,few,TRBJ2-4,TRBV27,-
CAISEADRGQSEAFF,TGTGCCATCAGTGAGGCGGACAGGGGGCAAAGTGAAGCTTTCTTT,-,TRBJ1-1,TRBV10-3,TRBD1
CASSIGGSHNEQFF,TGTGCCAGTAGTATAGGTGGCAGTCACAATGAGCAGTTCTTC,-,TRBJ2-1,TRBV19,-